This T cell receptor beta chain was recorded in a study of CD8 T cells in ankylosing spondylitis (dated by TCRdb to between 2016 and 2019). Looking at the study overall: The study profiled T cell receptor beta repertoires in healthy donors and ankylosing spondylitis patients to find disease-linked TCR variants. Peripheral blood was sampled, and synovial fluid was also collected from ankylosing spondylitis patients. The full study cohort comprised about 25 ankylosing spondylitis patients and some 110 healthy donors.

Measured from the cysteine to the phenylalanine, the CDR3 is 13 residues long. Solely the CDR3 DNA is kept, with 39 bases framed from the first base. Trimmed from V: 3 bases; trimmed from J: 2 bases; junction bases lacking a gene match: 4. CDR1 and CDR2 were assigned from the germline V gene (reference sequence) as DFQATT and SNEGSKA. This clonotype was observed at least ten times. Its antigen has not been determined. Base qualities were left out, and no much larger clone turns up one base away. Findings and caveats that apply to the study as a whole: Significant enrichment of the disease-linked clones was reported in matched synovial fluid samples from ankylosing spondylitis patients. Some motif variants were previously reported in synovial fluid and blood of reactive arthritis patients, suggesting common disease-initiation mechanisms. In peripheral blood, the disease-linked clones were found at relatively low frequencies and had a CD8+ phenotype. Blood from ankylosing spondylitis patients appeared to be characterized by a TCR beta motif made up of several highly homologous amino acid variants.

The reads were generated on an Illumina HiSeq 2500. TCR beta libraries were prepared by quantitative 5'-RACE with molecular barcodes. The study's own analysis went as follows. A new computational method based on a probabilistic model of VDJ rearrangement was used to identify disease-linked TCR variants. TCRdb redid the processing of the public reads, applying fastp at Q25 and MiXCR, and retained in-frame beta chains. Every CDR3 protein is listed once, alongside the most common genes and DNA of its rows. TCRdb assigned the V and J calls; the authors' analysis was not used. In this sample the table shows 200,000 to 300,000 distinct CDR3 sequences, about 10% of which occur a single time. Of the sample, approximately 2.5% is held by the ten largest clones.

The sequencing sample was made of blood, either unsorted or a sorted T cell fraction (not recorded which). The V and J segments used are TRBV20-1 and TRBJ2-7, and 7 junction bases match TRBD2. The sequence came from a male donor with ankylosing spondylitis or in good health (not recorded which). Here is the DNA: TGCAGTGCTAGCCTAGGACTAGCCTACGAGCAGTACTTC. Protein translation: CSASLGLAYEQYF.